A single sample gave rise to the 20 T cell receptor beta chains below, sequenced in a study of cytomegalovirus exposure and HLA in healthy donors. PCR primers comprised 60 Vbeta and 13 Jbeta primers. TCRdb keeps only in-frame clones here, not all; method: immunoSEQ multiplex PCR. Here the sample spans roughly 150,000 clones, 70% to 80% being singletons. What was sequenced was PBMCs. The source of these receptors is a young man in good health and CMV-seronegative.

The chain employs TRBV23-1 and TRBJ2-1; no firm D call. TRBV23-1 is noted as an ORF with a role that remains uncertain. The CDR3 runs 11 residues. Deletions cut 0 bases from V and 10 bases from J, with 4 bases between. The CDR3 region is CASSQSGEQFF. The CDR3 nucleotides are TGCGCCAGCAGTCAATCCGGGGAGCAGTTCTTC.

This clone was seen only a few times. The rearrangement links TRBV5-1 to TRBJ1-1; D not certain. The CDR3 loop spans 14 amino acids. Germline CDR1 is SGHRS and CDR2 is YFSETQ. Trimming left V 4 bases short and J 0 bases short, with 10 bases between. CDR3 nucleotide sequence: TGCGCCAGCAGCCTGGAATATATGAACACTGAAGCTTTCTTT. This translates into CASSLEYMNTEAFF.

DNA of the CDR3: TGCGCCAGCAGCTTGGATCTAGCGAGTTACGAGCAGTACTTC. Encoded protein: CASSLDLASYEQYF. This sequence joins TRBV5-1 and TRBJ2-7; D is possibly TRBD2 (6 bases). This CDR3 contains 14 residues. V lost 0 bases and J 4 bases, leaving 11 bases between the germline ends. Germline-derived CDR1 and CDR2 are SGHRS and YFSETQ.

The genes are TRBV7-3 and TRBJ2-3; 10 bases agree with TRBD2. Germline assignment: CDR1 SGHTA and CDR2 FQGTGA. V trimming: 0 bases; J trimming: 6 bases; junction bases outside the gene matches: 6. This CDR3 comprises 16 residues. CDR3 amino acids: CASSLTASGRIDTQYF. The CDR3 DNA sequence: TGTGCCAGCAGCTTAACGGCTAGCGGGAGAATCGATACGCAGTATTTT.

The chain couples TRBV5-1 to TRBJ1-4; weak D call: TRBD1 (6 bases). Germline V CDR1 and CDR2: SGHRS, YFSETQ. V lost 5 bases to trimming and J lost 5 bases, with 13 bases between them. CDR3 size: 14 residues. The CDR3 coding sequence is TGCGCCAGCAGGAAGACAGGACCCAATGAAAAACTGTTTTTT. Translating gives CASRKTGPNEKLFF.

Here the CDR3 DNA reads TGCGCCAGCAGCTTGGTAGCGGCCCTCTCCTACGAGCAGTACTTC. This encodes CASSLVAALSYEQYF. This rearrangement joins TRBV5-1 to TRBJ2-7; a weak D match, TRBD2 (6 bases). V lost 0 bases and J lost 0, with 10 bases in between. CDR3 length: 15 amino acids. From germline, CDR1 is SGHRS and CDR2 YFSETQ.

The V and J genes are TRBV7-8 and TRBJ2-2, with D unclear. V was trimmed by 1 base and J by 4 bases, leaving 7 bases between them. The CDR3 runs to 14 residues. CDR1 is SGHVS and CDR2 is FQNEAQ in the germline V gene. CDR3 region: CASSLERVTGELFF. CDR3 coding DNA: TGTGCCAGCAGCTTAGAACGGGTCACCGGGGAGCTGTTTTTT. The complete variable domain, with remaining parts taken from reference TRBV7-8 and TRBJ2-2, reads GAGVSQSPRYKVAKRGQDVALRCDPISGHVSLFWYQQALGQGPEFLTYFQNEAQLDKSGLPSDRFFAERPEGSVSTLKIQRTQQEDSAVYLCASSLERVTGELFFGEGSRLTVL.

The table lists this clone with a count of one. In nucleotides, the CDR3 is TGTGCCAGCAGCTTAAACAGGGAAAATCAGCCCCAGCATTTT. It specifies CASSLNRENQPQHF. The chain recombines TRBV7-8 with TRBJ1-5; D perhaps matches TRBD1 (6 bases). The ends were cut back, 2 bases at V and 4 bases at J, with 9 bases in the middle. The CDR3 runs to 14 residues. The V gene's germline CDR1 is SGHVS and CDR2 FQNEAQ.

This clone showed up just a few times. The DNA of the CDR3 is TGTGCCAGTCGCCCCGGCCTGACAGGGGGAAATGGGGACGAGCAGTACTTC. Its protein is CASRPGLTGGNGDEQYF. V and J are TRBV5-4 and TRBJ2-7; 9 nucleotides agree with TRBD1. Germline CDR1 SGHNT, CDR2 YYREEE (reference sequence). The CDR3 sequence is 17 residues long. The junction had 20 bases not matched to a gene; V was cut back by 8 bases and J by 5 bases.

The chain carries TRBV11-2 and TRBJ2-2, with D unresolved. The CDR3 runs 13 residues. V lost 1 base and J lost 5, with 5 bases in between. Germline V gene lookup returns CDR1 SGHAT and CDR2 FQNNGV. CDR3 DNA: TGTGCCAGCAGCTTAGTACGGACCGGGGAGCTGTTTTTT. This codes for CASSLVRTGELFF.

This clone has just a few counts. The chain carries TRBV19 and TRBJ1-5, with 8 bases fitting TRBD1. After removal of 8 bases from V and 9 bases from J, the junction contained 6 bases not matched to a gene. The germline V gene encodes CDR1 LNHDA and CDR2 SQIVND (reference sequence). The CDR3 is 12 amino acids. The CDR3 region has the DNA TGTGCCAGTGGGGGGACAGGTGGGCCCCAGCATTTT. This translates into CASGGTGGPQHF.

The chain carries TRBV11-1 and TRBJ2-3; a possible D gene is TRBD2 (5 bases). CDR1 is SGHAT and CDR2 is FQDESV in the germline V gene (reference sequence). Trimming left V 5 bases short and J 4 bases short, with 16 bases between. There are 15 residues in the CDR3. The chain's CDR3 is CASSADGGAADTQYF. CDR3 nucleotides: TGTGCCAGCAGCGCCGACGGCGGAGCGGCAGATACGCAGTATTTT.

The CDR3 protein is CASSYNSGQTYNEQFF. In DNA form, the CDR3 reads TGTGCCAGCAGTTATAATAGCGGTCAAACCTACAATGAGCAGTTCTTC. The rearrangement links TRBV6-5 to TRBJ2-1; TRBD2 might be the D (6 bases). V dropped 3 bases and J dropped 2 bases, with 14 bases sitting between them. Looked up from germline, CDR1 is MNHEY and CDR2 is SVGAGI. This CDR3 region has 16 residues.

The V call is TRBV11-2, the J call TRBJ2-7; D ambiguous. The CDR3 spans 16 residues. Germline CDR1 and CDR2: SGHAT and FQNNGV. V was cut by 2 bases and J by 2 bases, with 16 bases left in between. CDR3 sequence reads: CASSLTRTGSAYEQYF. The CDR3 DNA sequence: TGTGCCAGCAGCTTAACCAGAACGGGTTCAGCCTACGAGCAGTACTTC.

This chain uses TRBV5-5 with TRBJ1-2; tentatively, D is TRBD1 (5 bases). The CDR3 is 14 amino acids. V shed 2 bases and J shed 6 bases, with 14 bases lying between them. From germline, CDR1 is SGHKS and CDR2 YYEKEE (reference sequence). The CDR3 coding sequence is TGTGCCAGCAGCTTCGCCTCACCGACAGATGGCTACACCTTC. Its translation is CASSFASPTDGYTF.

The CDR3 nucleotides read TGTGCCAGCAGTGACCTACCGGGACAATCGAACACCGGGGAGCTGTTTTTT. This sequence encodes CASSDLPGQSNTGELFF. The chain recombines TRBV6-1 with TRBJ2-2; weak D call: TRBD1 (6 bases). V lost 3 bases to trimming and J lost 0 bases, with 14 bases between them. The CDR3 is 17 residues long. Germline CDR1 is MNHNS and CDR2 is SASEGT.

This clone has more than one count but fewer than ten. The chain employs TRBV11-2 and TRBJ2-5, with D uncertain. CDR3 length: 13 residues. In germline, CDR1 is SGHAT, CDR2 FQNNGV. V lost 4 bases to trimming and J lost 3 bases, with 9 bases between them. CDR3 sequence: CASSSLPEETQYF. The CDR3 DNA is TGTGCCAGCAGCTCCCTACCGGAAGAGACCCAGTACTTC.

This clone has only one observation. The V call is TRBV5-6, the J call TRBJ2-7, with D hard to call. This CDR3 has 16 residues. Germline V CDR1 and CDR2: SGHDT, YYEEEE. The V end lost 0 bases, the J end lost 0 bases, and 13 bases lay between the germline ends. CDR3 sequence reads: CASSLVAGGFSYEQYF. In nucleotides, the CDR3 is TGTGCCAGCAGCTTGGTGGCAGGTGGATTCTCCTACGAGCAGTACTTC.

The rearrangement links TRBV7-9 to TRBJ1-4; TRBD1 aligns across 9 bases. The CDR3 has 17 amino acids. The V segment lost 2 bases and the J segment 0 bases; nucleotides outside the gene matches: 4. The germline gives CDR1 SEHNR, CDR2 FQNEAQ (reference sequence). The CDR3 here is CASSLLGQGPTNEKLFF. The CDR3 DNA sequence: TGTGCCAGCAGCTTACTAGGACAGGGGCCAACTAATGAAAAACTGTTTTTT.

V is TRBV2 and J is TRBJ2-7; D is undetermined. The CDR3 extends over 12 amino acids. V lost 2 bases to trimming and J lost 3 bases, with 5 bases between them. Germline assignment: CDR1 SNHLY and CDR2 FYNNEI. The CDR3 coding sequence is TGTGCCAGCAGTGAACAGGTCTACGAGCAGTACTTC. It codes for CASSEQVYEQYF.